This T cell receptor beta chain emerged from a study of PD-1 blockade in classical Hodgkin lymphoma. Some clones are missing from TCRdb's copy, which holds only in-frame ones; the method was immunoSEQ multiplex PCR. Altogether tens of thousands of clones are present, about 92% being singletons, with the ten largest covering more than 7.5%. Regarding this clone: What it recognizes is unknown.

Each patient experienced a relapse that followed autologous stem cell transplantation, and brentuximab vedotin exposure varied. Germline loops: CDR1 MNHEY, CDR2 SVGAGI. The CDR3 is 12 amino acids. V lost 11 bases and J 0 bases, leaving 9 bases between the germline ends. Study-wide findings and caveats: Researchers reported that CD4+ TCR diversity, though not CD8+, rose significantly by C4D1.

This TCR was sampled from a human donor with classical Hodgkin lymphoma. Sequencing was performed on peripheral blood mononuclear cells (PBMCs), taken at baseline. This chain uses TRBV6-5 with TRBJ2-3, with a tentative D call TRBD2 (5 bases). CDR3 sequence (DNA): TGTGCCGCCCGGACTAGCACAGATACGCAGTATTTT. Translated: CAARTSTDTQYF.